The 2 T cell receptor beta chains below were found in one sample sequenced in a study of shared clonotypes between healthy human individuals. Selected positively for CCR7 and CD45RO-negative, naive CD8 cells excluded terminally differentiated effector memory CD45RA+ cells. Assay used: immunoSEQ multiplex PCR; TCRdb lists only in-frame clones, some missing. The data hold about 1,900,000 clones, with about 95% observed a single time. The sample was naive CD8+ T cells sorted from blood. The source is a man between 18 and 29 years old in good health.

The chain is built from TRBV10-3 and TRBJ2-3; the D gene could be TRBD1 or TRBD2 (6 bases each). Germline V CDR1 and CDR2: ENHRY, SYGVKD. V was shortened by 3 bases and J by 5 bases, with 12 bases between the two germline ends. This CDR3 has 14 amino acids. As DNA, the CDR3 is TGTGCCATCAGTGATCCGGGGGCGGTAGATACGCAGTATTTT. Translating it yields CAISDPGAVDTQYF.

V is TRBV7-2 and J is TRBJ2-7; no definite D call. The V end was cut by 5 bases, the J end by 3 bases, with 14 bases between. Germline values: CDR1 SGHTA, CDR2 FQGNSA. CDR3 length: 14 amino acids. CDR3 DNA: TGTGCCAGCAGCGCCGCCAGTGGGGTCTACGAGCAGTACTTC. Amino acids: CASSAASGVYEQYF.